One and the same sample provided the 5 T cell receptor beta chains below, sequenced in a study of T-cell reconstitution after alpha-beta-depleted transplantation in children. Researchers prepared the TCRbeta library using unique molecular identifiers, the study reports. TCRdb processed the PCR reads anew with MiXCR; each CDR3 protein has one entry. The sample carries approximately 590,000 distinct CDR3 sequences, 10% recorded once. This sample comprised PBMCs from the stem cell graft donor, obtained from the stem cell graft. Receptor source: a human donor who donated a stem cell graft to a child with acute myeloid leukemia.

Ten or more counts support this clonotype. V usage is TRBV28 and J usage is TRBJ2-5; 7 bases are shared with TRBD2. Germline loops: CDR1 MDHEN, CDR2 SYDVKM. J was trimmed by 4 bases and V by 0 bases; bases with no gene match: 5. The length of the CDR3 is 15 residues. The CDR3 DNA reads TGTGCCAGCAGTTTATGGGGAGGGGTAGGAGAGACCCAGTACTTC. Protein product: CASSLWGGVGETQYF.

This clonotype was counted between two and nine times. This chain uses TRBV27 with TRBJ2-1, with D uncertain. The CDR3 is made up of 13 amino acids. Per germline, CDR1 MNHEY and CDR2 SMNVEV (reference sequence). V lost 6 bases and J 3 bases, leaving 9 bases between the germline ends. The CDR3 DNA reads as TGTGCCAGCAGGTATCAGAGCTACAATGAGCAGTTCTTC. Its protein product is CASRYQSYNEQFF.

This chain links TRBV4-2 with TRBJ1-6; TRBD1 aligns across 11 bases. The V gene end was trimmed by 3 bases and the J gene end by 9 bases; junction bases not matched to a gene: 7. The CDR3 is made up of 16 amino acids. The V gene's germline CDR1 is LGHNA and CDR2 YNFKEQ. The CDR3 here is CASSQADRGLGSPLHF. Here the CDR3 DNA reads TGTGCCAGCAGCCAGGCGGACAGGGGGCTTGGTTCACCCCTCCACTTT.

The rearrangement uses TRBV7-2 and TRBJ1-3; 11 bases line up with TRBD1. Germline lookup yields CDR1 SGHTA and CDR2 FQGNSA. The CDR3 is made up of 16 amino acids. The V gene end was trimmed by 0 bases and the J gene end by 2 bases; junction bases not matched to a gene: 0. CDR3 residues: CASSLADRGPGNTIYF. CDR3 bases: TGTGCCAGCAGCTTAGCGGACAGGGGGCCTGGAAACACCATATATTTT.

This clonotype was seen repeatedly, ten times or more. The gene calls are TRBV6-1 and TRBJ2-7, with 10 bases aligning to TRBD1. Germline CDR1 MNHNS, CDR2 SASEGT. V gave up 5 bases and J gave up 6 bases; unmatched junction bases: 7. The length of the CDR3 is 14 residues. This chain's CDR3 is CASSPGQGRREQYF. The CDR3 region has the DNA TGTGCCAGCAGTCCGGGACAGGGGAGGCGCGAGCAGTACTTC.